These 29 T cell receptor beta chains came from one sample sequenced in a study of shared clonotypes between healthy human individuals. The method was immunoSEQ multiplex PCR; TCRdb's version includes in-frame clones alone and lacks a portion of them. The sample has about 2,100,000 clones, about 93% seen once; the top ten hold around 1.7%. Naive CD8 cells were CD45RO-negative, positively selected for CCR7, excluding terminally differentiated effector memory CD45RA+ cells. Specimen: naive CD8+ T cells from PBMCs. The receptors shown here come from a man between 18 and 29 years old in good health. Some clones in this sample may be carry-over from other donors' samples.

The genes are TRBV19 and TRBJ1-5; TRBD1 might be the D (5 bases). The CDR3 totals 14 residues. The germline gives CDR1 LNHDA, CDR2 SQIVND (reference sequence). V shed 9 bases and J shed 4 bases, with 16 bases lying between them. CDR3 nucleotides: TGTGCCAGCGCGTTCCGGGGGATAAATCAGCCCCAGCATTTT. It specifies CASAFRGINQPQHF.

The chain uses TRBV19 and TRBJ2-1; the D gene is possibly TRBD1 (5 bases). The CDR3 has 13 amino acids. In germline, CDR1 is LNHDA, CDR2 SQIVND (reference sequence). V dropped 10 bases and J dropped 1 base, with 11 bases sitting between them. CDR3 sequence reads: CATADMSYNEQFF. CDR3 DNA sequence: TGTGCCACTGCGGACATGTCCTACAATGAGCAGTTCTTC.

This chain connects TRBV9 to TRBJ2-3; D is uncertain. V was trimmed by 6 bases and J by 3 bases, leaving 11 bases between them. From germline, CDR1 is SGDLS and CDR2 YYNGEE. The CDR3 totals 13 residues. This chain's CDR3 is CASTLMRTDTQYF. CDR3 nucleotides: TGTGCCAGCACCTTGATGCGGACAGATACGCAGTATTTT.

In the case of this clone: Other DNA sequences in the sample encode the same CDR3. The chain joins TRBV28 to TRBJ2-7; tentative D call: TRBD2 (7 bases). Germline V gene data show CDR1 as MDHEN and CDR2 as SYDVKM. The CDR3 length is 14 residues. Between the trimmed V and J ends, which lost 1 base and 4 bases, there was a span of 11 bases. The DNA for the CDR3 is TGTGCCAGCAGTTTATTGAGGGGGGGATACGAGCAGTACTTC. Amino acids: CASSLLRGGYEQYF.

This clone was seen only a few times. Other DNA sequences of this sample code for an identical CDR3. The genes are TRBV27 and TRBJ1-1, with D maybe TRBD1 (5 bases). Germline values: CDR1 MNHEY, CDR2 SMNVEV (reference sequence). Trimming pared 2 bases from V and 2 bases from J, leaving 9 bases between. The CDR3 contains 14 residues. The CDR3 DNA sequence: TGTGCCAGCAGTTTAACAGGCCCCAACACTGAAGCTTTCTTT. Translation: CASSLTGPNTEAFF.

The CDR3: CASSLRAGGGRASEQYF. CDR3 DNA: TGTGCCAGCAGCTTACGGGCCGGAGGAGGGAGGGCCTCCGAGCAGTACTTC. This chain uses TRBV13 with TRBJ2-7, with 7 bases identical to TRBD2. V trimming: 2 bases; J trimming: 6 bases; junction bases outside the gene matches: 16. Germline CDR1 PRHDT, CDR2 FYEKMQ (reference sequence). The CDR3 contains 17 residues. The full variable domain, completed using reference TRBV13 and TRBJ2-7, is AAGVIQSPRHLIKEKRETATLKCYPIPRHDTVYWYQQGPGQDPQFLISFYEKMQSDKGSIPDRFSAQQFSDYHSELNMSSLELGDSALYFCASSLRAGGGRASEQYFGPGTRLTVT.

This clone is a singleton in its sample. Other DNA sequences of this sample code for an identical CDR3. The chain employs TRBV28 and TRBJ2-2; D remains unclear. This CDR3 is built from 14 residues. Trimming removed 5 bases from V and 2 bases from J, with 9 bases in between. The germline V gene has CDR1 MDHEN and CDR2 SYDVKM. The CDR3 bases are TGTGCCAGCAGTCTGACTGGAAACACCGGGGAGCTGTTTTTT. Translated: CASSLTGNTGELFF.

The chain has TRBV7-2 and TRBJ2-7; 7 nucleotides agree with TRBD1. Unmatched junction bases numbered 10, after V lost 6 bases and J lost 2 bases. Germline loops: CDR1 SGHTA, CDR2 FQGNSA. This CDR3 contains 15 residues. CDR3 sequence reads: CASRDRDREAYEQYF. The CDR3 DNA follows: TGTGCCAGCAGGGACCGGGACAGAGAAGCCTACGAGCAGTACTTC.

The V call is TRBV15, the J call TRBJ2-2, with D maybe TRBD2 (6 bases). Between the trimmed V and J ends, which lost 2 bases and 6 bases, there was a span of 28 bases. The CDR3 extends over 20 amino acids. CDR1 LNHNV and CDR2 YYDKDF come from the germline V gene (reference sequence). The CDR3 protein is CATSRRLGGVNYGFAGELFF. Here the CDR3 DNA reads TGTGCCACCAGCAGAAGGTTGGGGGGAGTTAATTATGGGTTTGCCGGGGAGCTGTTTTTT. The whole variable domain, filled in from reference TRBV15 and TRBJ2-2, reads DAMVIQNPRYQVTQFGKPVTLSCSQTLNHNVMYWYQQKSSQAPKLLFHYYDKDFNNEADTPDNFQSRRPNTSFCFLDIRSPGLGDTAMYLCATSRRLGGVNYGFAGELFFGEGSRLTVL.

The gene calls are TRBV29-1 and TRBJ2-1; 7 positions agree with TRBD2. Per germline, CDR1 SQVTM and CDR2 ANQGSEA. V lost 2 bases to trimming and J lost 2 bases; unmatched junction nucleotides: 6. This CDR3 contains 15 residues. CDR3 DNA sequence: TGCAGCGTTGAAACCCTAGCGGTTGCCTACAATGAGCAGTTCTTC. It yields the protein CSVETLAVAYNEQFF.

This chain joins TRBV29-1 and TRBJ2-1, with unresolved D. The V and J ends lost 6 bases and 2 bases respectively, with 8 bases between them. CDR1 and CDR2 from the germline V gene are SQVTM and ANQGSEA. The CDR3 consists of 12 residues. CDR3 region: CSVTWPYNEQFF. CDR3 nucleotide sequence: TGCAGCGTAACATGGCCCTACAATGAGCAGTTCTTC.

About this clone: Other DNA sequences in this sample translate to the same CDR3. This chain connects TRBV28 to TRBJ2-7; possible D gene TRBD2, 6 bases. The germline gives CDR1 MDHEN, CDR2 SYDVKM. The CDR3 is 14 residues long. V gave up 6 bases and J gave up 2 bases, with 14 bases separating them. The CDR3 nucleotides read TGTGCCAGCAGCCCGCGGGACGGAACCTACGAGCAGTACTTC. It translates to CASSPRDGTYEQYF.

This clone showed up just once. This chain uses TRBV5-6 with TRBJ2-7; D call uncertain. The CDR3 length is 12 residues. Germline-derived CDR1 and CDR2 are SGHDT and YYEEEE. Trimming removed 4 bases at V and 6 bases at J, with 11 bases between. CDR3 protein: CASSRMGGEQYF. In DNA form, the CDR3 reads TGTGCCAGCAGCAGGATGGGTGGCGAGCAGTACTTC.

Turning to this clone: Sequence at one end of the junction differs from germline and may be a read error. The V gene is TRBV30, the J gene TRBJ1-2; no clear D gene. The CDR3 is 13 amino acids. Germline CDR1 reads GTSNPN; CDR2 reads SVGIG (reference sequence). Written as DNA, the CDR3 is TGTGCCTGGAGTGTAATGGGGAACTATAGCTACACCTTC. Its protein product is CAWSVMGNYSYTF.

A remark on this clone: Other DNA sequences in this specimen translate into the identical CDR3. The V call is TRBV9, the J call TRBJ2-1, with TRBD2 matching 9 bases. The germline CDR1 and CDR2 sequences are SGDLS and YYNGEE. V was clipped by 1 base and J by 0 bases; unmatched bases: 2. The CDR3 is 16 residues long. CDR3 DNA sequence: TGTGCCAGCAGCGTATTAGCGGGAGTCTCCTACAATGAGCAGTTCTTC. Amino acids: CASSVLAGVSYNEQFF.

The V and J genes are TRBV7-9 and TRBJ2-7; tentatively, D is TRBD1 (5 bases). This CDR3 is built from 16 residues. Per the germline V gene, CDR1 is SEHNR and CDR2 is FQNEAQ (reference sequence). Trimming stripped 1 base from V and 0 bases from J, with 13 bases between. The CDR3, as DNA: TGTGCCAGCAGCTTAGATGGGCAGGGCCGCTCCTACGAGCAGTACTTC. It specifies CASSLDGQGRSYEQYF.

V and J are TRBV27 and TRBJ2-3; D is perhaps TRBD1 or TRBD2 (5 bases each). Trimming removed 1 base at V and 3 bases at J, with 20 bases between. Per the germline V gene, CDR1 is MNHEY and CDR2 is SMNVEV (reference sequence). The CDR3 has 18 amino acids. This chain's CDR3 is CASSLLGVSPQRTDTQYF. Written as DNA, the CDR3 is TGTGCCAGCAGTTTATTGGGGGTATCACCACAGAGGACAGATACGCAGTATTTT.

The table lists this clone with a count of one. The rearrangement uses TRBV2 and TRBJ2-7, with D possibly matching TRBD2 (6 bases). The CDR3 sequence is 13 residues long. The V end lost 3 bases, the J end lost 5 bases, and 11 bases lay between the germline ends. Germline CDR1 is SNHLY and CDR2 is FYNNEI. CDR3 amino acids: CASSDGEEDEQYF. CDR3 nucleotide sequence: TGTGCCAGCAGTGACGGGGAGGAAGACGAGCAGTACTTC.

The chain employs TRBV7-9 and TRBJ2-7; 8 nucleotides line up with TRBD1. Trimming took 8 bases from V and 3 from J; bases not matched to a gene: 9. The CDR3 runs 14 residues. Germline CDR1 is SEHNR and CDR2 is FQNEAQ (reference sequence). The CDR3 protein is CASASPGGVYEQYF. CDR3 in DNA: TGTGCCAGCGCCTCTCCAGGGGGCGTCTACGAGCAGTACTTC.

Only one count was recorded for this clone. This sample includes further DNA sequences coding for the same CDR3. The chain is built from TRBV19 and TRBJ1-1, with D possibly being TRBD1 (5 bases). Trimming took 1 base from V and 1 from J, leaving 10 bases between them. Germline V CDR1 and CDR2: LNHDA, SQIVND (reference sequence). The CDR3 extends over 15 amino acids. The CDR3 loop reads CASSIVPGTNTEAFF. DNA of the CDR3: TGTGCCAGTAGTATAGTTCCGGGGACGAACACTGAAGCTTTCTTT.

The rearrangement links TRBV7-3 to TRBJ2-2, with D uncertain. V dropped 6 bases and J dropped 8 bases, with 10 bases sitting between them. The CDR3 contains 12 residues. The germline V gene encodes CDR1 SGHTA and CDR2 FQGTGA. The CDR3: CASRLETGELFF. CDR3 nucleotide sequence: TGTGCCAGCAGATTAGAAACGGGGGAGCTGTTTTTT.

The chain is built from TRBV15 and TRBJ2-1, with D uncertain. The CDR3 sequence is 12 residues long. In germline, CDR1 is LNHNV, CDR2 YYDKDF (reference sequence). V was pared by 9 bases and J by 6 bases, with 12 bases between. CDR3 sequence: CATRRSSNEQFF. The CDR3 region has the DNA TGTGCCACGCGTCGGAGCAGCAATGAGCAGTTCTTC.

The rearrangement links TRBV6-5 to TRBJ1-2; TRBD1 matches at 10 bases. Germline V gives CDR1 MNHEY, CDR2 SVGAGI. V gave up 0 bases and J gave up 5 bases; unmatched junction bases: 3. The CDR3 covers 15 residues. The CDR3 protein is CASSYSTGGQYGYTF. The CDR3 DNA is TGTGCCAGCAGTTACTCGACAGGGGGCCAGTATGGCTACACCTTC.

The CDR3, as DNA: TGTGCCAGCAGCACCGGGACAATTAGCAATCAGCCCCAGCATTTT. Its translation: CASSTGTISNQPQHF. The rearrangement links TRBV2 to TRBJ1-5; weak D call: TRBD1 (6 bases). CDR3 length: 15 residues. V was clipped by 6 bases and J by 0 bases, with 12 bases between them. Germline CDR1 is SNHLY and CDR2 is FYNNEI.

The J gene is TRBJ2-7, the V gene TRBV10-3; D unclear. Germline CDR1 is ENHRY and CDR2 is SYGVKD. This CDR3 has 12 amino acids. Trimming left V 2 bases short and J 3 bases short, with 5 bases between. Here the CDR3 reads CAISENYYEQYF. CDR3 DNA: TGTGCCATCAGTGAGAATTACTACGAGCAGTACTTC.

This chain links TRBV19 with TRBJ2-6; tentatively, D is TRBD2 (6 bases). Trimming took off 4 bases at V and 0 bases at J, with 13 bases between the two ends. CDR1 is LNHDA, CDR2 SQIVND, per germline (reference sequence). CDR3 length: 17 residues. CDR3 nucleotides: TGTGCCAGTAGTAGCCTGCGGGGCCGCTCTGGGGCCAACGTCCTGACTTTC. The encoded protein is CASSSLRGRSGANVLTF. Full variable domain (outside the CDR3, taken from reference TRBV19 and TRBJ2-6): DGGITQSPKYLFRKEGQNVTLSCEQNLNHDAMYWYRQDPGQGLRLIYYSQIVNDFQKGDIAEGYSVSREKKESFPLTVTSAQKNPTAFYLCASSSLRGRSGANVLTFGAGSRLTVL.

For the CDR3, the DNA is TGTGCCAGCAGGGACAGGGACAGGGGGGACTACGAGCAGTACTTC. Translation: CASRDRDRGDYEQYF. This rearrangement joins TRBV7-2 to TRBJ2-7; 11 bases fit TRBD1. V lost 6 bases to trimming and J lost 3 bases; unmatched junction nucleotides: 7. Germline V lookup: CDR1 SGHTA, CDR2 FQGNSA. CDR3 length: 15 residues. The full variable domain, in which reference TRBV7-2 and TRBJ2-7 provide the parts outside the CDR3, is GAGVSQSPSNKVTEKGKDVELRCDPISGHTALYWYRQSLGQGLEFLIYFQGNSAPDKSGLPSDRFSAERTGGSVSTLTIQRTQQEDSAVYLCASRDRDRGDYEQYFGPGTRLTVT.

The genes are TRBV6-1 and TRBJ1-5; D perhaps matches TRBD1 (5 bases). The V and J ends lost 0 bases and 7 bases respectively, with 19 bases between them. Germline loops: CDR1 MNHNS, CDR2 SASEGT. This CDR3 has 17 amino acids. The CDR3 spells CASSEAWWGQGSQPQHF. The CDR3 coding sequence is TGTGCCAGCAGTGAAGCGTGGTGGGGCCAGGGTAGCCAGCCCCAGCATTTT.

This clone has a single count. The genes are TRBV9 and TRBJ1-1, with D maybe TRBD1 (6 bases). The ends were cut back, 3 bases at V and 1 base at J, with 13 bases in the middle. Germline V lookup: CDR1 SGDLS, CDR2 YYNGEE. This CDR3 comprises 15 residues. As DNA, the CDR3 is TGTGCCAGCAGCGCCAGCGACAGGACGAACACTGAAGCTTTCTTT. Residues: CASSASDRTNTEAFF.